The next 22 T cell receptor beta chains were all read from a single sample in a study of T-cell reconstitution after alpha-beta-depleted transplantation in children. TCRbeta library preparation incorporated unique molecular identifiers. From the PCR reads, TCRdb called clonotypes with MiXCR, one entry per CDR3 protein. This table has some 840,000 distinct CDR3 sequences, 16% appearing once. The source was PBMCs, mostly from graft donor cells, collected 360 days after TCRalphabeta/CD19-depleted stem cell transplant. Receptors originate from a male patient between 10 and 17 years old who had a stem cell transplant for acute lymphoblastic leukemia, so the T cells may come from the graft donor.

This chain joins TRBV12-3 or TRBV12-4 and TRBJ2-1; D might be TRBD2 (5 bases). The CDR3 totals 14 residues. V shed 3 bases and J shed 5 bases, with 11 bases lying between them. The CDR3 coding sequence is TGTGCCAGCAGTTTGAGGGAATCGCACAATGAGCAGTTCTTC. This encodes CASSLRESHNEQFF.

The table lists this clonotype with many counts. The chain links TRBV5-1 to TRBJ2-7; D is unclear. CDR1 is SGHRS, CDR2 YFSETQ, per germline. Trimming pared 0 bases from V and 2 bases from J, leaving 6 bases between. The CDR3 covers 13 residues. The DNA of the CDR3 is TGCGCCAGCAGCTTGGAGGCAGCCTACGAGCAGTACTTC. Protein product: CASSLEAAYEQYF.

The chain carries TRBV6-1 and TRBJ2-5; 11 bases are a match to TRBD2. CDR1 and CDR2 (germline): MNHNS, SASEGT. The CDR3 covers 15 residues. The V gene end was trimmed by 0 bases and the J gene end by 4 bases; junction bases not matched to a gene: 1. CDR3 loop: CASSEAGTSGETQYF. The DNA of the CDR3 is TGTGCCAGCAGTGAAGCCGGGACTAGCGGAGAGACCCAGTACTTC.

This clonotype has only a few counts. The junction departs from the called germline gene at one end, perhaps through a read error. The rearrangement links TRBV5-6 to TRBJ2-1; either TRBD1 or TRBD2 may supply D (5 bases each). CDR1 SGHDT and CDR2 YYEEEE come from the germline V gene. The CDR3 has 14 amino acids. The CDR3 here is CASSFWTRDASWAF. The CDR3 DNA reads as TGTGCCAGCAGCTTCTGGACCAGGGACGCTTCTTGGGCCTTC.

This clonotype showed up just a few times. This rearrangement joins TRBV7-9 to TRBJ2-3; either TRBD1 or TRBD2 may fit D (6 bases each). CDR1 and CDR2 from the germline V gene are SEHNR and FQNEAQ (reference sequence). Trimming removed 5 bases at V and 4 bases at J, with 19 bases between. The length of the CDR3 is 16 residues. CDR3 sequence (DNA): TGTGCCAGCAGCAAAACCGGGAGAGGGGGTGCAGATACGCAGTATTTT. The encoded protein is CASSKTGRGGADTQYF.

In its sample, this clonotype was seen many times. V gene TRBV7-3 combines with J gene TRBJ1-1, with 10 nucleotides matching TRBD1. This CDR3 region has 16 residues. Per the germline V gene, CDR1 is SGHTA and CDR2 is FQGTGA. V gave up 4 bases and J gave up 0 bases; unmatched junction bases: 5. The CDR3 nucleotides are TGTGCCAGCAGCTCCCAGACAGGGGGCGTGAACACTGAAGCTTTCTTT. Translating it yields CASSSQTGGVNTEAFF.

Ten or more counts support this clonotype. The chain carries TRBV20-1 and TRBJ2-4; 9 positions match TRBD1. This CDR3 is 15 amino acids long. CDR1 is DFQATT, CDR2 SNEGSKA, per germline (reference sequence). The ends lost 2 bases at V and 4 bases at J; junction bases unmatched: 6. The CDR3 DNA is TGCAGTGCTAGACCACCCGGGACAGGGAAAAACATTCAGTACTTC. Residues: CSARPPGTGKNIQYF.

The chain recombines TRBV20-1 with TRBJ2-7, with 10 bases lining up with TRBD2. Germline V CDR1 and CDR2: DFQATT, SNEGSKA (reference sequence). The CDR3 is 15 residues long. Trimming took 1 base from V and 2 from J; bases not matched to a gene: 5. The CDR3 region is CSARVSGRPPYEQYF. The DNA for the CDR3 is TGCAGTGCTAGAGTTAGCGGGAGGCCCCCCTACGAGCAGTACTTC.

The chain has TRBV7-9 and TRBJ2-3; TRBD2 aligns across 8 bases. The CDR3 length is 16 residues. Germline lookup yields CDR1 SEHNR and CDR2 FQNEAQ (reference sequence). Trimming took 4 bases from V and 7 from J; bases not matched to a gene: 13. CDR3 region: CASSSISGVVPHTQYF. CDR3 in DNA: TGTGCCAGCAGCTCAATTAGCGGGGTGGTCCCGCATACGCAGTATTTT.

This clonotype was counted a few times. The V call is TRBV11-2, the J call TRBJ2-7; possible D gene TRBD1, 5 bases. Per germline, CDR1 SGHAT and CDR2 FQNNGV. This CDR3 region has 15 residues. V was trimmed by 3 bases and J by 3 bases, leaving 15 bases between them. In nucleotides, the CDR3 is TGTGCCAGCAGCTTCCGGACAACGAAGGACTACGAGCAGTACTTC. As protein: CASSFRTTKDYEQYF.

The table lists this clonotype with many counts. The chain links TRBV2 to TRBJ2-7; TRBD1 matches 9 bases. The CDR3 is 14 residues long. Trimming removed 4 bases from V and 3 bases from J; junction bases left unmatched: 4. Germline CDR1 is SNHLY and CDR2 is FYNNEI. CDR3 sequence (DNA): TGTGCCAGCAGTGGCGGGACAGGGCTCTACGAGCAGTACTTC. It translates to CASSGGTGLYEQYF.

DNA of the CDR3: TGTGCCAGCAGCCAACTCAGTACAGGGGGCCGGGATGAAAAACTGTTTTTT. This gives the protein CASSQLSTGGRDEKLFF. The gene calls are TRBV4-2 and TRBJ1-4; 9 bases line up with TRBD1. The J segment lost 6 bases and the V segment lost 2 bases, leaving 10 bases of the junction unmatched. The CDR3 runs 17 residues. The germline CDR1 and CDR2 sequences are LGHNA and YNFKEQ.

This chain joins TRBV7-9 and TRBJ1-4; possible D gene TRBD1, 6 bases. The ends were cut back, 4 bases at V and 7 bases at J, with 13 bases in the middle. Germline V CDR1 and CDR2: SEHNR, FQNEAQ (reference sequence). CDR3 length equals 14 residues. CDR3 in DNA: TGTGCCAGCAGCTCCCGGCGGGGGCTTGAAAAACTGTTTTTT. Encoded protein: CASSSRRGLEKLFF.

This clonotype was counted a few times. The J gene is TRBJ2-7, the V gene TRBV7-2, with D unclear. The CDR3 spans 13 residues. CDR1 and CDR2 from the germline V gene are SGHTA and FQGNSA. V lost 4 bases to trimming and J lost 2 bases, with 9 bases between them. CDR3 nucleotides: TGTGCCAGCAGCTATGAAACGACCTACGAGCAGTACTTC. Its protein is CASSYETTYEQYF. The whole variable domain, remainder taken from reference TRBV7-2 and TRBJ2-7, is GAGVSQSPSNKVTEKGKDVELRCDPISGHTALYWYRQSLGQGLEFLIYFQGNSAPDKSGLPSDRFSAERTGGSVSTLTIQRTQQEDSAVYLCASSYETTYEQYFGPGTRLTVT.

In its sample, this clonotype was seen many times. The chain couples TRBV20-1 to TRBJ2-7, with 8 bases identical to TRBD2. The CDR3 is made up of 15 amino acids. In germline, CDR1 is DFQATT, CDR2 SNEGSKA (reference sequence). J lost 0 bases, V lost 0 bases, and 4 bases had no gene match. The CDR3 here is CSARDSLAGSYEQYF. The CDR3 nucleotides are TGCAGTGCTAGAGATAGCCTAGCGGGCTCCTACGAGCAGTACTTC.

The V call is TRBV19, the J call TRBJ2-5; the match to TRBD1 covers 11 bases. Germline CDR1 and CDR2: LNHDA and SQIVND (reference sequence). There are 16 residues in the CDR3. After removal of 4 bases from V and 5 bases from J, the junction contained 9 bases not matched to a gene. The CDR3 sequence is CASSTLDRGRVETQYF. CDR3 nucleotides: TGTGCCAGTAGTACCCTGGACAGGGGGCGCGTTGAGACCCAGTACTTC.

The rearrangement links TRBV2 to TRBJ1-2; D call uncertain. This CDR3 has 9 amino acids. The V end was cut by 6 bases, the J end by 8 bases, with 4 bases between. Germline CDR1 is SNHLY and CDR2 is FYNNEI. CDR3 loop: CASRNGYTF. Here the CDR3 DNA reads TGTGCCAGCAGAAACGGCTACACCTTC.

In this sample, this clonotype turned up a few times. The V and J genes are TRBV18 and TRBJ1-5; TRBD1 matches at 10 bases. This CDR3 is built from 15 residues. Unmatched junction bases numbered 6, after V lost 5 bases and J lost 5 bases. Looked up from germline, CDR1 is KGHSH and CDR2 is LQKENI. Here the CDR3 DNA reads TGTGCCAGCTCATCGACAGGGGGCGAACATCAGCCCCAGCATTTT. Amino acids: CASSSTGGEHQPQHF.

The chain links TRBV12-3 or TRBV12-4 to TRBJ2-3, with D tentatively TRBD1 (5 bases). The CDR3 covers 13 residues. Deletions cut 6 bases from V and 13 bases from J, with 20 bases between. DNA for the CDR3: TGTGCCAGCAGCCCCATACACGCCGTGGACAAGTATTTT. Its protein is CASSPIHAVDKYF.

On this clonotype itself: One junction end disagrees with the germline gene, perhaps due to a read error. CDR3 nucleotide sequence: TGCTGTGCTAGGGCCCCGAGTAGCGGGAGAGGGGGCGAGCAGTTCTTC. It is translated as CCARAPSSGRGGEQFF. The chain employs TRBV20-1 and TRBJ2-1; 9 bases match TRBD2. The germline CDR1 and CDR2 sequences are DFQATT and SNEGSKA (reference sequence). The CDR3 runs to 16 residues.

In this sample, this clonotype turned up a few times. This rearrangement joins TRBV5-1 to TRBJ2-1; 7 nucleotides align to TRBD2. The CDR3 is made up of 17 amino acids. Germline V gene data show CDR1 as SGHRS and CDR2 as YFSETQ. J lost 3 bases, V lost 4 bases, and 13 bases had no gene match. DNA of the CDR3: TGCGCCAGCAGCCGCCAAAGCGGGATAGGTGTCTACAATGAGCAGTTCTTC. As protein: CASSRQSGIGVYNEQFF.

In this sample, this clonotype turned up many times. J is TRBJ2-1 and V is TRBV4-2, with 8 bases that match TRBD2. Trimming took 0 bases from V and 4 from J; bases not matched to a gene: 5. The CDR3 loop spans 16 amino acids. From germline, CDR1 is LGHNA and CDR2 YNFKEQ. CDR3 sequence: CASSQEIAGPYNEQFF. DNA for the CDR3: TGTGCCAGCAGCCAAGAAATAGCGGGGCCTTACAATGAGCAGTTCTTC.